This is a list of T cell receptor beta chains from one sample in a study of T cell responses to AZD1222 COVID-19 vaccine. Produced via immunoSEQ multiplex PCR; TCRdb's table is partial and in-frame only. Among approximately 50,000 clones listed, approximately 80% were seen once. The sample consisted of peripheral blood, taken 28 days after the second AZD1222 dose. The receptors were gathered from an adult who received the AZD1222 COVID-19 vaccine. Both conserved end residues are part of each CDR3. The D gene is left open where the match is weak. The listing skips clone size in some rows; elsewhere it reads once, few, many or a size class.

size	V	J	D	DNA	CDR3
.	TRBV20-1	TRBJ1-5	.	TGCAGTGCTAGTACAGGCCAGCCCCAGCATTTT	CSASTGQPQHF
few	TRBV7-9	TRBJ1-1	.	TGTGCCAGCAGCGTAGGCACTGAAGCTTTCTTT	CASSVGTEAFF
.	TRBV11-2	TRBJ2-3	.	TGTGCCAGCAGCTTACCTCACACAGATACGCAGTATTTT	CASSLPHTDTQYF
once	TRBV19	TRBJ2-2	TRBD2	TGTGCCAGTAGCGACCATTGGACTAGTTTCACCGGGGAGCTGTTTTTT	CASSDHWTSFTGELFF
.	TRBV30	TRBJ1-5	.	TGTGCCTGGAGTTCTGTGACAGCTTATAGCGGTCAGCCCCAGCATTTT	CAWSSVTAYSGQPQHF
few	TRBV27	TRBJ2-7	.	TGTGCCAGCAGTGCTCAGCGGAGTCCCTACGAGCAGTACTTC	CASSAQRSPYEQYF
.	TRBV5-1	TRBJ1-2	.	TGCGCCAGCAGCTTGGCCCAGGGTGCTGGCGGCTACACCTTC	CASSLAQGAGGYTF
.	TRBV20-1	TRBJ2-6	.	TGCAGTGCTAGTCTGAGGGCTCCTCTCTCTGGGGCCAACGTCCTGACTTTC	CSASLRAPLSGANVLTF
few	TRBV5-5	TRBJ1-2	.	TGTGCCAGCAGCTGGACCATCGGGGGACTAAACTATGGCTACACCTTC	CASSWTIGGLNYGYTF
.	TRBV19	TRBJ1-5	.	TGTGCCAGTACTACTCCGGGAGAACGGACACAGCCCCAGCATTTT	CASTTPGERTQPQHF
few	TRBV7-2	TRBJ1-1	.	TGTGCCAGCAGCTTAGCAGGGACCTATGGAGCTTTCTTT	CASSLAGTYGAFF
.	TRBV10-3	TRBJ2-3	TRBD2	TGTGCCATCAACCCCGAGGGACTAGCGGGAGAGGATACGCAGTATTTT	CAINPEGLAGEDTQYF
.	TRBV30	TRBJ1-2	.	TGTGCCTGGAGTGTACAGATGAACTATGGCTACACCTTC	CAWSVQMNYGYTF
.	TRBV19	TRBJ1-1	.	TGTGCCAGTAGTCCCGGAGGGGGAGGCCCCGAAGCTTTCTTT	CASSPGGGGPEAFF
.	TRBV28	TRBJ2-7	TRBD2	TGTGCCAGCGGAACTAGCGGGGGTCACTACGAGCAGTACTTC	CASGTSGGHYEQYF
.	TRBV5-5	TRBJ2-1	.	TGTGCCAGCAGCTTGGTCGGGGCGAACAATGAGCAGTTCTTC	CASSLVGANNEQFF
once	TRBV18	TRBJ2-1	TRBD1	TGTGCCAGCTCACCACAGGGGGCGCAGGGTGAGCAGTTCTTC	CASSPQGAQGEQFF
few	TRBV5-5	TRBJ1-2	.	TGTGCCAGCAGCTTGGAGGCGGCGGGCTATGGCTACACCTTC	CASSLEAAGYGYTF
.	TRBV19	TRBJ1-3	TRBD1	TGTGCCAGTAGGACGACAGGGAACTCTGGAAACACCATATATTTT	CASRTTGNSGNTIYF
.	TRBV7-8	TRBJ2-3	.	TGTGCCAGCAGCTTAGCGGGGGCGATCACAGATACGCAGTATTTT	CASSLAGAITDTQYF
few	TRBV14	TRBJ1-3	.	TGTGCCAGCAGCCAAGCAGGGCGAGGAAACACCATATATTTT	CASSQAGRGNTIYF
.	TRBV19	TRBJ2-7	TRBD2	TGTGCCAGTAGCGGGACTAGCGGGAGGGACGAGCAGTACTTC	CASSGTSGRDEQYF
.	TRBV5-1	TRBJ1-2	.	TGCGCCAGCAGCTTGGTGGCGGACGGCTATGGCTACACCTTC	CASSLVADGYGYTF
.	TRBV10-1	TRBJ2-1	TRBD2	TGCGCCACTTCGACTAGCGGGAGGTACAATGAGCAGTTCTTC	CATSTSGRYNEQFF
.	TRBV5-5	TRBJ1-1	.	TGTGCCAGCAGCCACGACACGGGTGAAGCTTTCTTT	CASSHDTGEAFF
.	TRBV28	TRBJ1-6	TRBD1	TGTGCCAGCAGTTCCCGGGACAGGGGGTCTAATTCACCCCTCCACTTT	CASSSRDRGSNSPLHF
.	TRBV27	TRBJ1-2	TRBD1	TGTGCCAGTAAGGTCCGGGACAGTAATACCTATGGCTACACCTTC	CASKVRDSNTYGYTF
.	TRBV7-2	TRBJ1-1	.	TGTGCCAGCAGCTGGTATGGGACTGAAGCTTTCTTT	CASSWYGTEAFF
.	TRBV1	TRBJ2-5	.	TGCACCAGCAGCCAGGGACAGGGGGTCGGTCACGTAGAGACCCAGTACTTC	CTSSQGQGVGHVETQYF
.	TRBV10-2	TRBJ2-7	.	TGCGCCAGCAGTGACCGCGGGACAGCATCCTACGAGCAGTACTTC	CASSDRGTASYEQYF
.	TRBV7-2	TRBJ2-7	TRBD2	TGTGCCAGCAGCTACCCCACCCAGGGTGCGGGAGCCCCCCCCTACGAGCAGTACTTC	CASSYPTQGAGAPPYEQYF
few	TRBV19	TRBJ2-5	TRBD2	TGTGCCAGTAGTATTCCCGGACTAGATGCTGCAGAGACCCAGTACTTC	CASSIPGLDAAETQYF
.	TRBV12-5	TRBJ1-1	.	TGTGCTAGTGGTTTTTTTGGGACAACAATTGTTGAAGCTTTCTTT	CASGFFGTTIVEAFF
once	TRBV19	TRBJ1-1	TRBD1	TGTGCCAGTAGTCCCGTGACAGGGAGGAACACTGAAGCTTTCTTT	CASSPVTGRNTEAFF
.	TRBV7-2	TRBJ2-1	TRBD2	TGTGCCAGCAGCTTAGTAAAGGGACTAGCGGGTTTCTACAATGAGCAGTTCTTC	CASSLVKGLAGFYNEQFF
.	TRBV2	TRBJ2-7	TRBD2	TGTGCCAGCAGTGAAGCGGGAGGGGCGAGCTCCTACGAGCAGTACTTC	CASSEAGGASSYEQYF
.	TRBV3-1/TRBV3-2	TRBJ1-2	TRBD1	TGTGCCAGCAGCCAGGCCGGCAGGGGGCATGGCTACACCTTC	CASSQAGRGHGYTF
.	TRBV30	TRBJ1-4	.	TGTGCCTGGAGTGTACATCAGTCGCCTAATGAAAAACTGTTTTTT	CAWSVHQSPNEKLFF
once	TRBV7-9	TRBJ1-4	.	TGTGCCAGCAGCGTACCGGGACACTTATATGAAAAACTGTTTTTT	CASSVPGHLYEKLFF
few	TRBV6-5	TRBJ1-5	.	TGTGCCAGCAAACGGAGTTGGGATCAGCCCCAGCATTTT	CASKRSWDQPQHF
.	TRBV3-1/TRBV3-2	TRBJ1-3	TRBD1	TGTGCCAGCAAACCTAGAGGGGGCAACACCATATATTTT	CASKPRGGNTIYF
.	TRBV7-8	TRBJ1-2	.	TGTGCCAGCAGCTCTCAGACAGGCGATCCCAATTGTGCATTC	CASSSQTGDPNCAF
.	TRBV5-1	TRBJ2-3	TRBD2	TGCGCCAGCAGCTCGGAATCCGGGACTATCACAGATACGCAGTATTTT	CASSSESGTITDTQYF